This TCR beta chain was sequenced during a study of blood T cells in healthy people across ages. CDR1 and CDR2 from the germline V gene are MNHEY and SVGAGI. The CDR3 is made up of 17 amino acids. Losses at the gene ends were 2 bases for V and 0 bases for J; bases not matched to a gene: 3. Comment on this clonotype: Its target is not known.

Study-level findings and limits: Age advanced and TCR beta diversity per million T cells fell, roughly linearly. Strong correlation linked observed beta diversity and percent naive T cells.

Through a sample-barcoded 5' primer and a J-beta primer mix, a second PCR was run for roughly 6 to 11 cycles. TCRdb itself ran the 5' RACE reads through MiXCR, one entry per CDR3 protein. The sample shows 450,000 to 650,000 distinct CDR3 sequences, under 30% of them seen only once. This sample also belongs to another study, concerning T cells of mothers and their children.

Sequenced: blood. This clonotype originated in a boy aged 10-17 years in good health. This chain connects TRBV6-5 to TRBJ2-2, with TRBD2 matching over 10 bases. The CDR3 region has the DNA TGTGCCAGCAGTTACCTAGCGGGGGCTACGAACACCGGGGAGCTGTTTTTT. It translates to CASSYLAGATNTGELFF.